This TCR beta chain appears in the sequencing data of a study of blood T cell repertoires in COVID-19. Study overall: The United States, Italy and Spain were the sources of the acute and convalescent COVID-19 samples. PBMCs, B-cell-depleted T cells, or T cells provided the cDNA or gDNA that made up the material.

Assignment of participants to cohorts was predicated upon participant-reported clinical history. Two negative PCRs, clearance, or symptom resolution characterized the recovered Cohort 3 donors. The CDR3 contains 15 residues. Trimming took off 0 bases at V and 5 bases at J, with 11 bases between the two ends. Germline V CDR1 and CDR2: LGHNA, YSLEER. In the case of this clone: In the same sample, other DNA sequences code for this CDR3.

Clones were sequenced by immunoSEQ multiplex PCR, and TCRdb holds only the in-frame ones, with some missing. The table has 200,000 or so clones, about 85% seen once; the top ten hold approximately 2.7%. The material sequenced was PBMCs or T cells enriched from blood (not recorded which). This clonotype originated in a woman in her twenties or thirties who had recovered from COVID-19. The chain carries TRBV4-3 and TRBJ1-5; perhaps TRBD1 as D (5 bases). Written as DNA, the CDR3 is TGCGCCAGCAGCCAAGACCAGGGCGGGGATCAGCCCCAGCATTTT. Its protein product is CASSQDQGGDQPQHF.